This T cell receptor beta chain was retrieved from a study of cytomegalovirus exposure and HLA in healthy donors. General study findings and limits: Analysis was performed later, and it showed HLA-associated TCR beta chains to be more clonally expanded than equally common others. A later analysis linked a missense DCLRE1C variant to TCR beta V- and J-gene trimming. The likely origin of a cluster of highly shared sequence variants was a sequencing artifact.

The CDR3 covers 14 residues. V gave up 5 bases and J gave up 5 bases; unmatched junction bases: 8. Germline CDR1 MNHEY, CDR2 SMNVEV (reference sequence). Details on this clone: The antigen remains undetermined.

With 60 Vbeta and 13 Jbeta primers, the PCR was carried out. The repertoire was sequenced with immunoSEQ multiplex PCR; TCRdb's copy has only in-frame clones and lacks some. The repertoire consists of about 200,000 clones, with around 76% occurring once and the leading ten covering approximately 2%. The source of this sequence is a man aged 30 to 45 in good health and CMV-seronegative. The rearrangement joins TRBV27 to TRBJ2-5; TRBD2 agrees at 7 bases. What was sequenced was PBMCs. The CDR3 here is CASSPRRGWETQYF. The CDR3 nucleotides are TGTGCCAGCAGTCCGAGGCGGGGGTGGGAGACCCAGTACTTC.